This is a list of T cell receptor beta chains from one sample in a study of blood T cell repertoires in COVID-19. Measured with immunoSEQ multiplex PCR; TCRdb has only the in-frame clones, and not every one. The sample includes 200,000 to 250,000 clones, around 80% of them seen just once. The sample consisted of peripheral blood. These receptors all come from a woman older than 75 with COVID-19, enrolled during active disease. Both conserved end residues are part of each CDR3. Fields, in order: V gene, clone size, CDR3 length, J gene, D gene, CDR3 protein, CDR3 DNA. D genes are given only for firm matches. Where a row states a size, it is once, few, many or the class of an expanded clone; other rows omit it.

TRBV3-1/TRBV3-2,NA,14,TRBJ2-1,TRBD2,CASTAGGGSNEQFF,TGTGCCAGCACCGCCGGGGGGGGAAGCAATGAGCAGTTCTTC
TRBV7-3,NA,14,TRBJ2-3,NA,CASSVWGALGTQYF,TGTGCCAGCAGCGTATGGGGAGCCCTCGGTACGCAGTATTTT
TRBV15,NA,15,TRBJ2-1,TRBD1,CATSRGQPGGYEQFF,TGTGCCACCAGCAGAGGCCAGCCAGGGGGATATGAGCAGTTCTTC
TRBV5-1,NA,16,TRBJ2-1,TRBD1,CASSAQGQGAVDEQFF,TGCGCCAGCAGCGCGCAGGGACAGGGCGCCGTCGATGAGCAGTTCTTC
TRBV4-2,NA,16,TRBJ2-1,TRBD2,CASSSLVGGDYNEQFF,TGTGCCAGCAGCTCCCTGGTGGGGGGGGACTACAATGAGCAGTTCTTC
TRBV5-6,NA,14,TRBJ2-7,NA,CASSALTPGYEQYF,TGTGCCAGCAGCGCCTTGACACCCGGTTACGAGCAGTACTTC
TRBV19,NA,12,TRBJ2-2,NA,CASSLGSGELFF,TGTGCCAGTAGTCTAGGGAGTGGGGAGCTGTTTTTT
TRBV2,NA,15,TRBJ2-5,TRBD2,CASSLLRGGMETQYF,TGTGCCAGCAGCCTTCTGCGGGGGGGCATGGAGACCCAGTACTTC
TRBV3-1/TRBV3-2,few,13,TRBJ1-2,NA,CASSEDPNYGYTF,TGTGCCAGCAGCGAGGATCCTAACTATGGCTACACCTTC
TRBV12-3/TRBV12-4,NA,13,TRBJ2-3,NA,CASRRQGTDTQYF,TGTGCCAGCAGACGACAGGGCACAGATACGCAGTATTTT
TRBV19,NA,13,TRBJ2-2,NA,CASSGDYTGELFF,TGTGCCAGTAGTGGGGACTACACCGGGGAGCTGTTTTTT
TRBV24-1,many,14,TRBJ2-2,TRBD2,CATQLAGITGELFF,TGTGCCACCCAACTAGCGGGGATCACCGGGGAGCTGTTTTTT
TRBV11-2,NA,16,TRBJ1-4,NA,CASSSLVAEDYEKLFF,TGTGCCAGCAGCTCACTGGTAGCGGAGGACTATGAAAAACTGTTTTTT
TRBV7-9,NA,14,TRBJ2-5,TRBD2,CASSSGTSGETQYF,TGTGCCAGCAGCTCCGGGACTAGCGGAGAGACCCAGTACTTC
TRBV11-2,NA,15,TRBJ2-5,TRBD1,CASRKTGGAGETQYF,TGTGCCAGCAGAAAAACAGGGGGCGCAGGAGAGACCCAGTACTTC
TRBV6-2/TRBV6-3,NA,16,TRBJ2-2,NA,CASSPGGTHGPEELFF,TGTGCCAGCAGCCCCGGGGGAACCCATGGACCGGAGGAGCTGTTTTTT
TRBV5-1,few,16,TRBJ2-2,NA,CASSVGATANTGELFF,TGCGCCAGCAGCGTGGGGGCGACAGCAAACACCGGGGAGCTGTTTTTT
TRBV6-6,NA,14,TRBJ1-1,NA,CASSYGGMNTEAFF,TGTGCCAGCAGTTACGGGGGGATGAACACTGAAGCTTTCTTT
TRBV9,NA,15,TRBJ1-1,TRBD1,CASSAPGTGNTEAFF,TGTGCCAGCAGCGCCCCCGGGACAGGGAACACTGAAGCTTTCTTT
TRBV21-1,NA,12,TRBJ1-5,NA,CASSYPGQATDF,TGTGCCAGCAGCTATCCAGGACAGGCGACCGATTTT
TRBV7-3,NA,14,TRBJ1-2,NA,CASSPDGANYGYTF,TGTGCCAGCAGCCCTGACGGAGCTAACTATGGCTACACCTTC
TRBV11-2,NA,15,TRBJ2-5,TRBD1,CASTLGGRAGETQYF,TGTGCCAGCACGCTAGGGGGCAGGGCGGGAGAGACCCAGTACTTC
TRBV5-1,NA,14,TRBJ2-3,NA,CASSLASYTDTQYF,TGCGCCAGCAGCTTGGCCTCTTACACAGATACGCAGTATTTT
TRBV4-1,NA,14,TRBJ2-5,NA,CASSQVLTGETQYF,TGCGCCAGCAGCCAGGTCCTGACGGGTGAGACCCAGTACTTC
TRBV5-4,NA,15,TRBJ2-1,TRBD1,CASSRGDRVGNEQFF,TGTGCCAGCAGCCGGGGTGACAGGGTCGGCAATGAGCAGTTCTTC
TRBV7-2,NA,15,TRBJ1-5,TRBD1,CASSAQGGLNQPQHF,TGTGCCAGCAGCGCGCAGGGGGGCTTGAATCAGCCCCAGCATTTT
TRBV6-5,NA,12,TRBJ1-1,TRBD1,CASSYSSTGAFF,TGTGCCAGCAGTTACTCGTCGACAGGGGCTTTCTTT
TRBV4-2,NA,14,TRBJ1-5,NA,CASSQDRVREPQHF,TGTGCCAGCAGCCAAGACAGGGTCCGCGAACCCCAGCATTTT
TRBV4-1,NA,15,TRBJ1-1,NA,CASSQVIRGNTEAFF,TGCGCCAGCAGCCAAGTTATCCGGGGGAACACTGAAGCTTTCTTT
TRBV5-5,once,18,TRBJ1-2,TRBD1,CASSLAAGTTGDNYGYTF,TGTGCCAGCAGCTTGGCCGCGGGGACAACAGGGGATAACTATGGCTACACCTTC